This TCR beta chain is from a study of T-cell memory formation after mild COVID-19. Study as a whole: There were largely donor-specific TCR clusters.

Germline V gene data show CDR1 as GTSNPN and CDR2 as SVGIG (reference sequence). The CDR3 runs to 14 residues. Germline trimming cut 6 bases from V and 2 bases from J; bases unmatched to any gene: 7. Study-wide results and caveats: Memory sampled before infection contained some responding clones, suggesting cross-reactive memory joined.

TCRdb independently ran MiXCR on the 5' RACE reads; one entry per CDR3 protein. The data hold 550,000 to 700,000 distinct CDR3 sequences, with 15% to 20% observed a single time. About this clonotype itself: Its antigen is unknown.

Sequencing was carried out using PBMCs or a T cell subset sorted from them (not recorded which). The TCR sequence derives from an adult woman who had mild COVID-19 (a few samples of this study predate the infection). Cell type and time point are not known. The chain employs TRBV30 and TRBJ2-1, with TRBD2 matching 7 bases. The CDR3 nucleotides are TGTGCCTGCCTGCTAGCGGCCCCCTACAATGAGCAGTTCTTC. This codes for CACLLAAPYNEQFF.